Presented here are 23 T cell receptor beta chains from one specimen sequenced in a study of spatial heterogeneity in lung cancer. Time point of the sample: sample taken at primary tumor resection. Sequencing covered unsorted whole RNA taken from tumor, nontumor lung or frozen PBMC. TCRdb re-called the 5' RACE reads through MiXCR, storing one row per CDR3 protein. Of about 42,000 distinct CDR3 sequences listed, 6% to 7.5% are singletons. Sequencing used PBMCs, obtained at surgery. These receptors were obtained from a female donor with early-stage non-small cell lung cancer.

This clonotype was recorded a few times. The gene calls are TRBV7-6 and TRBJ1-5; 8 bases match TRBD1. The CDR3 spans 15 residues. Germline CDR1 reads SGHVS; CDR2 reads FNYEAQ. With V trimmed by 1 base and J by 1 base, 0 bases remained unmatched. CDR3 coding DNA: TGTGCCAGCAGCTTAGGACAGGGGAGCAATCAGCCCCAGCATTTT. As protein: CASSLGQGSNQPQHF.

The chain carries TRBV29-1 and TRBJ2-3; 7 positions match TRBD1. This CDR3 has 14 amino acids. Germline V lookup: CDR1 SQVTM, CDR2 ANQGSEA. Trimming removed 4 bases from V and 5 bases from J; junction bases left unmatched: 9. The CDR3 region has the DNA TGCAGCGTTGGAGTGACAGGGCCCTTAGATACGCAGTATTTT. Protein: CSVGVTGPLDTQYF.

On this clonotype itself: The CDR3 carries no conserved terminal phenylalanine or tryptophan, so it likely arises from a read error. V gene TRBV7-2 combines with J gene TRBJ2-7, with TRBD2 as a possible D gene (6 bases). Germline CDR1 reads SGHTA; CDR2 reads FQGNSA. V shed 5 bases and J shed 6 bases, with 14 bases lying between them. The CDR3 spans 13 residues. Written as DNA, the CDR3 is TGTGCCAGCAGCCCCCGGGAGAGGTCCGAGCAGTACCTC. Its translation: CASSPRERSEQYL.

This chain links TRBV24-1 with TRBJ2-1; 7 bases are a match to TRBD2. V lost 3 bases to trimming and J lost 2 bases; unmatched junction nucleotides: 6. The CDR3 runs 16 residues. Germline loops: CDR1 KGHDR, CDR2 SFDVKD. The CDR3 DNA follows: TGTGCCACCAGTGATAATAGCGGGCGAGCCTACAATGAGCAGTTCTTC. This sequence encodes CATSDNSGRAYNEQFF.

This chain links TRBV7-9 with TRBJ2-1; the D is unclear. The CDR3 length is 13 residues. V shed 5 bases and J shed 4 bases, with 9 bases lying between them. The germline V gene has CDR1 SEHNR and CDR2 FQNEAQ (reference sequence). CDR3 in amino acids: CASSPDLYNEQFF. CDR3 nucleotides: TGTGCCAGCAGCCCCGACCTTTACAATGAGCAGTTCTTC. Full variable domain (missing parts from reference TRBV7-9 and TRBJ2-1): DTGVSQNPRHKITKRGQNVTFRCDPISEHNRLYWYRQTLGQGPEFLTYFQNEAQLEKSRLLSDRFSAERPKGSFSTLEIQRTEQGDSAMYLCASSPDLYNEQFFGPGTRLTVL.

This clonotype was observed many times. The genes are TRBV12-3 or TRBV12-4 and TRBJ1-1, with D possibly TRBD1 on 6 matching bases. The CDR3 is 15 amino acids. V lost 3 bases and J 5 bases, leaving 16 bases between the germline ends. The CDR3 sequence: CASSFVAGVSTEAFF. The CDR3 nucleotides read TGTGCCAGCAGTTTTGTGGCAGGGGTTTCGACTGAAGCTTTCTTT.

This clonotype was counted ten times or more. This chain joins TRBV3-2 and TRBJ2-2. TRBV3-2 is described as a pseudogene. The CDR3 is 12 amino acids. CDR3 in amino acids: CASRVNTGELFF. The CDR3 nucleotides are TGTGCCAGCAGGGTGAACACCGGGGAGCTGTTTTTT.

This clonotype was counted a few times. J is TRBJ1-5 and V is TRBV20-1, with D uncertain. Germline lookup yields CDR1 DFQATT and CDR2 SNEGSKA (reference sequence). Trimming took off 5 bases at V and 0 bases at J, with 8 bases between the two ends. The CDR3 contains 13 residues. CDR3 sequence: CSAAGYSNQPQHF. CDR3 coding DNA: TGCAGTGCTGCAGGCTATAGCAATCAGCCCCAGCATTTT.

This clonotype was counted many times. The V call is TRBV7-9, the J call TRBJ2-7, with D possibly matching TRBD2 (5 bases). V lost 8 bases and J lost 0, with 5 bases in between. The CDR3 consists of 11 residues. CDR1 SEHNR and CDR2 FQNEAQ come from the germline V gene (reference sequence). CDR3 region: CASEGSYEQYF. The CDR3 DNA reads TGTGCCAGCGAGGGCTCCTACGAGCAGTACTTC.

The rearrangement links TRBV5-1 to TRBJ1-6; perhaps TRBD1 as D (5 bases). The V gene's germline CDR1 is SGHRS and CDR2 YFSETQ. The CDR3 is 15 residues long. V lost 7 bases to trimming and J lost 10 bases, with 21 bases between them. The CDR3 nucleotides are TGCGCCAGCGGGGCGGGACGAGATGGGCCCTCACCCCTCCACTTT. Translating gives CASGAGRDGPSPLHF.

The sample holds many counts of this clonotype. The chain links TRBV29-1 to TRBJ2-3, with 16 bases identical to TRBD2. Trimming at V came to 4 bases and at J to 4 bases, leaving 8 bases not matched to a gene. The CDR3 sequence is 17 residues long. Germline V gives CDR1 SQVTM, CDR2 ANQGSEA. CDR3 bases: TGCAGCGTTGGTGGGACTAGCGGGGGGGCCCCAGCAGATACGCAGTATTTT. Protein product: CSVGGTSGGAPADTQYF.

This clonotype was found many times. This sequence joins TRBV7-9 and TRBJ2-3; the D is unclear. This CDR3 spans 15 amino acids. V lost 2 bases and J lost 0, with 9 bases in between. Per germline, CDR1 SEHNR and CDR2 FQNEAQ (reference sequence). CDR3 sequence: CASSLRVISTDTQYF. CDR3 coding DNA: TGTGCCAGCAGCTTACGGGTGATAAGCACAGATACGCAGTATTTT.

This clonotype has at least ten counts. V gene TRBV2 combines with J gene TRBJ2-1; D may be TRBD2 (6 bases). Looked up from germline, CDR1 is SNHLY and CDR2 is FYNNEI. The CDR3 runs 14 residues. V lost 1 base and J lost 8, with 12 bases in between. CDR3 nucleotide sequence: TGTGCCAGCAGTGAAGTGACTAGTGTGGATGAGCAGTTCTTC. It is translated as CASSEVTSVDEQFF.

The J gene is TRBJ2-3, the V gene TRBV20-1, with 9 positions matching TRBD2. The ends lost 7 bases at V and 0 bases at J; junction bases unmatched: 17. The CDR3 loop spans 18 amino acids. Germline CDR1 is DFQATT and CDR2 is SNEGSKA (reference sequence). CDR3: CSVSPSSTLAGSTDTQYF. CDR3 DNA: TGCAGTGTTTCCCCTTCTTCAACACTAGCGGGCAGCACAGATACGCAGTATTTT.

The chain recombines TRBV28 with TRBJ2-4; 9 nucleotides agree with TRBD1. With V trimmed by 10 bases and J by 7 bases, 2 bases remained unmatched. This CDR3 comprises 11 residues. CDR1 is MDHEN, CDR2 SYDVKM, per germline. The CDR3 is CATDRGNIQYF. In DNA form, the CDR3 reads TGTGCCACTGACAGGGGGAACATTCAGTACTTC. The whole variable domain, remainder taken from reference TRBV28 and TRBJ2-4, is DVKVTQSSRYLVKRTGEKVFLECVQDMDHENMFWYRQDPGLGLRLIYFSYDVKMKEKGDIPEGYSVSREKKERFSLILESASTNQTSMYLCATDRGNIQYFGAGTRLSVL.

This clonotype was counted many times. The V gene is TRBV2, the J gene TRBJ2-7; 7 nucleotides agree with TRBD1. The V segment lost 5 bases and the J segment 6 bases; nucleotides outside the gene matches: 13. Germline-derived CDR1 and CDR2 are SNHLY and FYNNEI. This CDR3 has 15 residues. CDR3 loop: CASSSGQVFPGEQYF. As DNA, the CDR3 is TGTGCCAGCAGTTCCGGACAGGTGTTCCCTGGCGAGCAGTACTTC.

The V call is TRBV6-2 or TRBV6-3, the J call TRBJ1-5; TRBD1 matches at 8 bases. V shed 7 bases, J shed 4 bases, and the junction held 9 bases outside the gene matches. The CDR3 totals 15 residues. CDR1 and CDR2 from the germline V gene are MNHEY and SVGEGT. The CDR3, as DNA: TGTGCCAGCACCTGGAGGACAGGGAGAAATCAGCCCCAGCATTTT. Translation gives CASTWRTGRNQPQHF.

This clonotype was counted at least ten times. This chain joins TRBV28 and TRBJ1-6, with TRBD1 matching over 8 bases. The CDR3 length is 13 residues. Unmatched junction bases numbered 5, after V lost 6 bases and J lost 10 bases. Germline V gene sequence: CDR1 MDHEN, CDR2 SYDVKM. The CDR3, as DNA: TGTGCCAGCAGGCAGACAGGGGTCTCACCCCTCCACTTT. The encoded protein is CASRQTGVSPLHF.

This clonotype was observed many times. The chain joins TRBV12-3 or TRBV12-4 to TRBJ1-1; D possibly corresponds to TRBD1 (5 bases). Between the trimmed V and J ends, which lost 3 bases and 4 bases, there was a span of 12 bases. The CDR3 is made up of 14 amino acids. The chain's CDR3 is CASSFRRGGTEAFF. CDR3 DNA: TGTGCCAGCAGTTTTCGAAGGGGAGGCACTGAAGCTTTCTTT.

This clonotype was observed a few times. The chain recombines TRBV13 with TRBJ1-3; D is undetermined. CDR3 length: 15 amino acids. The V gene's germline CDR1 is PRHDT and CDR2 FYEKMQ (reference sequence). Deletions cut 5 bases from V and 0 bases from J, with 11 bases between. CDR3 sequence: CASSTGRSSGNTIYF. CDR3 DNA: TGTGCCAGCAGCACTGGACGGAGCTCTGGAAACACCATATATTTT.

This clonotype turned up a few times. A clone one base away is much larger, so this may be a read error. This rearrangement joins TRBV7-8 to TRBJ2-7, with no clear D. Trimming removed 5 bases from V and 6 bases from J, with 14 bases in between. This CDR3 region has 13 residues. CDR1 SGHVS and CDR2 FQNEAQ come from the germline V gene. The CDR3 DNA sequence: TGTGCCAGCAGCCCTGGCTGTGTAAGCGAGCAGTACTTC. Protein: CASSPGCVSEQYF.

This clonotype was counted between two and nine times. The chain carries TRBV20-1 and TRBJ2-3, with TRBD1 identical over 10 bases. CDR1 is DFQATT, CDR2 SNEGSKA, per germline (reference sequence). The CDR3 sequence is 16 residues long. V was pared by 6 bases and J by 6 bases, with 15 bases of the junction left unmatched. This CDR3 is CSAITRDRGSADTQYF. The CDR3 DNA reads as TGCAGTGCCATAACCCGGGACAGGGGAAGTGCGGATACGCAGTATTTT.

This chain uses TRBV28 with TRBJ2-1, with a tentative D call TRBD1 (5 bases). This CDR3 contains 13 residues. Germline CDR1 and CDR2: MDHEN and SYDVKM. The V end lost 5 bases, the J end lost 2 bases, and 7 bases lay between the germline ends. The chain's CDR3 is CASSLDTYNEQFF. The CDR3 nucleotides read TGTGCCAGCAGTCTGGACACCTACAATGAGCAGTTCTTC.